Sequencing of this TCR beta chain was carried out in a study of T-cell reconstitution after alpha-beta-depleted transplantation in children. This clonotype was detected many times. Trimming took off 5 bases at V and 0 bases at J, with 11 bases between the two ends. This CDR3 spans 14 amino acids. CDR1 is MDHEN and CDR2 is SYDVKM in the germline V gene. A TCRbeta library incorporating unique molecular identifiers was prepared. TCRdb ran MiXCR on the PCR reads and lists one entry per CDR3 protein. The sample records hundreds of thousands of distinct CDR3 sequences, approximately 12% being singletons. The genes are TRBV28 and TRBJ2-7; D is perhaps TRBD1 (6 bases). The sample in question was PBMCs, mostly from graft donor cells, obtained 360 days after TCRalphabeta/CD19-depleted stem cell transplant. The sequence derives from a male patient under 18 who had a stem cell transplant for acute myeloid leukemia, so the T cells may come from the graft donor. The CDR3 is CASSNRVLSYEQYV. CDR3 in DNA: TGTGCCAGCAGTAACAGGGTACTCTCCTACGAGCAGTACGTC.